The 16 T cell receptor beta chains presented below share a single source sample, sequenced in a study of blood T cell repertoires in COVID-19. Method: immunoSEQ multiplex PCR; TCRdb's copy keeps in-frame clones and lacks some. The sample carries about 160,000 clones, roughly nine tenths recorded once. Sequenced sample: peripheral blood. Every receptor here comes from a man between 60 and 70 years old with acute or convalescent COVID-19.

The chain has TRBV7-6 and TRBJ2-2, with D possibly being TRBD1 (6 bases). The germline V gene encodes CDR1 SGHVS and CDR2 FNYEAQ. The germline V and J ends were trimmed by 5 bases and 5 bases, with 15 bases remaining between them. This CDR3 is 15 amino acids long. The CDR3 bases are TGTGCCAGCAGCCCCCGCGCGCAGGGGACCGGGGAGCTGTTTTTT. Translation gives CASSPRAQGTGELFF.

Comment on this clone: Other DNA variants within this sample encode the same CDR3. The gene calls are TRBV19 and TRBJ1-1, with TRBD1 identical over 8 bases. There are 15 residues in the CDR3. The J segment lost 1 base and the V segment lost 1 base, leaving 2 bases of the junction unmatched. Germline V gene sequence: CDR1 LNHDA, CDR2 SQIVND (reference sequence). The CDR3 sequence is CASSIVGQGNTEAFF. In DNA form, the CDR3 reads TGTGCCAGTAGTATAGTAGGACAGGGGAACACTGAAGCTTTCTTT.

V gene TRBV7-9 combines with J gene TRBJ1-5; 7 nucleotides align to TRBD1. Germline CDR1 reads SEHNR; CDR2 reads FQNEAQ (reference sequence). Trimming at V came to 3 bases and at J to 4 bases, leaving 3 bases not matched to a gene. The CDR3 covers 14 residues. The CDR3 loop is CASSFRDSNQPQHF. The CDR3 DNA follows: TGTGCCAGCAGCTTCCGGGACAGTAATCAGCCCCAGCATTTT.

V gene TRBV30 combines with J gene TRBJ1-4, with D perhaps matching TRBD1 (5 bases). The CDR3 sequence is 13 residues long. V was cut by 3 bases and J by 7 bases, with 12 bases left in between. The germline CDR1 and CDR2 sequences are GTSNPN and SVGIG (reference sequence). The CDR3 DNA is TGTGCCTGGAGCAGGGTTCAGGGTGAAAAACTGTTTTTT. It specifies CAWSRVQGEKLFF.

The chain is built from TRBV10-2 and TRBJ2-3; 9 nucleotides align to TRBD1. CDR3 length: 15 amino acids. J gave up 3 bases and V 8 bases, and 9 bases lay outside the gene matches. Germline V gives CDR1 WSHSY, CDR2 SAAADI. CDR3 sequence (DNA): TGCGCCAGCTCGGACCGGGACAGGGTAACAGATACGCAGTATTTT. As protein: CASSDRDRVTDTQYF.

The chain is built from TRBV30 and TRBJ1-1; the D is unclear. The V end was cut by 3 bases, the J end by 5 bases, with 10 bases between. Per germline, CDR1 GTSNPN and CDR2 SVGIG (reference sequence). The CDR3 runs 12 residues. CDR3 amino acids: CAWRTLRTEAFF. The CDR3 nucleotides read TGTGCCTGGAGGACCTTGAGGACTGAAGCTTTCTTT.

V usage is TRBV10-2 and J usage is TRBJ2-1, with 14 bases identical to TRBD2. Germline V gene lookup returns CDR1 WSHSY and CDR2 SAAADI. The CDR3 is 16 residues long. With 6 bases clipped from V and 4 bases from J, the junction kept 5 bases outside the gene matches. DNA of the CDR3: TGCGCCAGCAGGGGACTAGCGGGGGAGCCATACAATGAGCAGTTCTTC. Translating it yields CASRGLAGEPYNEQFF.

V gene TRBV4-1 combines with J gene TRBJ2-5, with TRBD1 identical over 9 bases. The CDR3 totals 17 residues. The V gene's germline CDR1 is MGHRA and CDR2 YSYEKL. J gave up 0 bases and V 2 bases, and 7 bases lay outside the gene matches. The CDR3 DNA sequence: TGCGCCAGCAGCCAAACCGGGACAGGGTCGTACCAAGAGACCCAGTACTTC. It yields the protein CASSQTGTGSYQETQYF.

The CDR3 nucleotides read TGTGCCACCAAAGAAAGGGGTAATCAGCCCCAGCATTTT. The encoded protein is CATKERGNQPQHF. The chain combines TRBV6-6 with TRBJ1-5, with a tentative D call TRBD1 (5 bases). Trimming took 10 bases from V and 4 from J, leaving 14 bases between them. The germline V gene has CDR1 MNHNY and CDR2 SVGAGI (reference sequence). CDR3 size: 13 residues.

J is TRBJ1-4 and V is TRBV30; D not resolved. V lost 1 base, J lost 8 bases, and 11 bases lay in between. The CDR3 consists of 13 residues. Germline V gene sequence: CDR1 GTSNPN, CDR2 SVGIG (reference sequence). The chain's CDR3 is CAWSARPGEKLFF. CDR3 coding DNA: TGTGCCTGGAGTGCACGACCGGGGGAAAAACTGTTTTTT.

The chain uses TRBV29-1 and TRBJ1-6; TRBD1 matches 10 bases. Germline-derived CDR1 and CDR2 are SQVTM and ANQGSEA. CDR3 length: 14 residues. J lost 5 bases, V lost 7 bases, and 5 bases had no gene match. CDR3 nucleotide sequence: TGCAGCGCGAGACAGGGGGCCAATAATTCACCCCTCCACTTT. Amino acid sequence: CSARQGANNSPLHF.

This clone was picked up one time. The chain employs TRBV5-1 and TRBJ1-2, with D perhaps TRBD1 (5 bases). The germline V gene has CDR1 SGHRS and CDR2 YFSETQ. This CDR3 region has 14 residues. The V end lost 0 bases, the J end lost 8 bases, and 14 bases lay between the germline ends. The CDR3, as DNA: TGCGCCAGCAGCTTGGCCTCGGGGGTAGACGGCTACACCTTC. Amino acid sequence: CASSLASGVDGYTF. The variable domain in full, with the rest retrieved from reference TRBV5-1 and TRBJ1-2, is KAGVTQTPRYLIKTRGQQVTLSCSPISGHRSVSWYQQTPGQGLQFLFEYFSETQRNKGNFPGRFSGRQFSNSRSEMNVSTLELGDSALYLCASSLASGVDGYTFGSGTRLTVV.

The chain combines TRBV30 with TRBJ1-5; TRBD1 is a possible D gene (5 bases). This CDR3 has 13 amino acids. V was shortened by 8 bases and J by 6 bases, with 17 bases between the two germline ends. Germline CDR1 reads GTSNPN; CDR2 reads SVGIG (reference sequence). CDR3 DNA sequence: TGTGCCCTGGAGGGGCAGGGAGGTCAGCCCCAGCATTTT. This codes for CALEGQGGQPQHF.

V and J are TRBV10-3 and TRBJ1-2; D possibly corresponds to TRBD1 (5 bases). CDR1 is ENHRY, CDR2 SYGVKD, per germline. Trimming pared 7 bases from V and 3 bases from J, leaving 18 bases between. The CDR3 totals 15 residues. The CDR3 DNA sequence: TGTGCCATCAATTGCGACAGCACGGGTTACTATGGCTACACCTTC. The encoded protein is CAINCDSTGYYGYTF.

This clone was found many times. The chain couples TRBV12-3 or TRBV12-4 to TRBJ2-7; the D gene is possibly TRBD2 (6 bases). The germline V and J ends were trimmed by 8 bases and 3 bases, with 14 bases remaining between them. This CDR3 has 13 residues. This chain's CDR3 is CASSSSGVYEQYF. The CDR3 DNA follows: TGTGCCAGCTCCTCCTCGGGGGTCTACGAGCAGTACTTC.

Here the CDR3 DNA reads TGTGCCAGTAGCCCGCGGCAGCGGGGTCGCTCCTACAATGAGCAGTTCTTC. It specifies CASSPRQRGRSYNEQFF. V is TRBV19 and J is TRBJ2-1; the match to TRBD2 covers 7 bases. Germline CDR1 LNHDA, CDR2 SQIVND (reference sequence). V shed 6 bases, J shed 0 bases, and the junction held 11 bases outside the gene matches. The CDR3 totals 17 residues.